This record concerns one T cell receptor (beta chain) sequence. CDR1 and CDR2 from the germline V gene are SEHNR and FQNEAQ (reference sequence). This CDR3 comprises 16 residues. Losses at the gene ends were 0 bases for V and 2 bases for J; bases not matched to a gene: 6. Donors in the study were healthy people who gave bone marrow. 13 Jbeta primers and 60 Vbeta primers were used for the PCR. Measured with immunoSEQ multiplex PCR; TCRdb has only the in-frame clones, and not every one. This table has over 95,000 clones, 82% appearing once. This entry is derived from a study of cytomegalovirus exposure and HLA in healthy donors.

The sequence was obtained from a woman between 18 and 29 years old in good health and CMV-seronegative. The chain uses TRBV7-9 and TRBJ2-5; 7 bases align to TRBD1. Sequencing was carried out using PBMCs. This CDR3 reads CASSLAGTVGQETQYF. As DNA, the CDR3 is TGTGCCAGCAGCTTAGCCGGGACAGTGGGTCAAGAGACCCAGTACTTC.